The rows below give T cell receptor beta chains drawn from one sample of a study of T cell repertoires in cytomegalovirus infection. TCRdb reprocessed the reads with MiXCR, giving one entry per CDR3 protein. The sample holds about 920,000 distinct CDR3 sequences, under 40% seen once. No antigen is known for these receptors. The sequences come from cultured CD8+ T cells from PBMCs, collected from culture after CMV antigen stimulation. Every receptor here comes from a human donor in good health (CMV status not recorded). Some clones in this sample may be carry-over from other donors' samples. The CDR3 runs from the conserved cysteine through the conserved F or W. The D gene is left open where the match is weak. Only some rows state a clone size, as once, few, many or a class for expanded clones.

CDR3nt: TGCAGTGCTTCCGATGCTATTTCTAGCGGGGGTGAAAACATTCAGTACTTC
CDR3aa: CSASDAISSGGENIQYF
abundance: few
v_gene: TRBV20-1
j_gene: TRBJ2-4
d_gene: TRBD2

CDR3nt: TGTGCCAGCAGCCCGCTGCCCCGGGACACAAATACGCAGTATTTT
CDR3aa: CASSPLPRDTNTQYF
abundance: many
v_gene: TRBV7-2
j_gene: TRBJ2-3
d_gene: NA

CDR3nt: TGCGCCAGCAGTCCGGGACTAGCGGCTTCCAATGAGCAGTTCTTC
CDR3aa: CASSPGLAASNEQFF
abundance: NA
v_gene: TRBV4-1
j_gene: TRBJ2-1
d_gene: TRBD2

CDR3nt: TGCGCCAGCAGCCTTTTCCAGGGAGCACACGAGCAGTACTTC
CDR3aa: CASSLFQGAHEQYF
abundance: NA
v_gene: TRBV5-1
j_gene: TRBJ2-7
d_gene: NA

CDR3nt: TGTGCCACCAGCTCCCTACCAGGGGGCGCCCACAATGAGCAGTTCTTC
CDR3aa: CATSSLPGGAHNEQFF
abundance: few
v_gene: TRBV15
j_gene: TRBJ2-1
d_gene: TRBD1

CDR3nt: TGTGCCAGCAGCCCCCCGGACTACGAGCAGTACTTC
CDR3aa: CASSPPDYEQYF
abundance: NA
v_gene: TRBV7-9
j_gene: TRBJ2-7
d_gene: NA

CDR3nt: TGTGCCAGCAGTGAGTGGAGACCTAGAAAAGAAGGAAAGACCCAGTACTTC
CDR3aa: CASSEWRPRKEGKTQYF
abundance: NA
v_gene: TRBV2
j_gene: TRBJ2-5
d_gene: NA

CDR3nt: TGTGCCATCAAGGTTACTGGGGGCTACACCTTC
CDR3aa: CAIKVTGGYTF
abundance: NA
v_gene: TRBV10-3
j_gene: TRBJ1-2
d_gene: NA

CDR3nt: TGTGCCAGCAGTTTCTACCGGGGGGCATACAATGAGCAGTTCTTC
CDR3aa: CASSFYRGAYNEQFF
abundance: many
v_gene: TRBV28
j_gene: TRBJ2-1
d_gene: NA

CDR3nt: TGTGCCAGCAGCTTTACAGGGGTTAGCGAGCAGTACTTC
CDR3aa: CASSFTGVSEQYF
abundance: NA
v_gene: TRBV7-6
j_gene: TRBJ2-7
d_gene: TRBD1

CDR3nt: TGTGCCAGCGCAGCTTCCCACCATAGCACAGATACGCAGTATTTT
CDR3aa: CASAASHHSTDTQYF
abundance: NA
v_gene: TRBV5-6
j_gene: TRBJ2-3
d_gene: NA

CDR3nt: TGCAGTGCTACCAAAATGGGACTAGCGGGGGGAAGCTCCTACAATGAGCAGTTCTTC
CDR3aa: CSATKMGLAGGSSYNEQFF
abundance: few
v_gene: TRBV20-1
j_gene: TRBJ2-1
d_gene: TRBD2

CDR3nt: TGCGCCAGCAGCCAAGATTCCAACGGGCATACTGAAGCTTTCTTT
CDR3aa: CASSQDSNGHTEAFF
abundance: once
v_gene: TRBV4-1
j_gene: TRBJ1-1
d_gene: NA

CDR3nt: TGTGCCAGCAGTTCATCCCCCGGGACAGGGGCCTCACCCCTCCACTTT
CDR3aa: CASSSSPGTGASPLHF
abundance: NA
v_gene: TRBV27
j_gene: TRBJ1-6
d_gene: TRBD1

CDR3nt: TGCGCCAGCGGGACCACTACAGGGGGCAACACCGGGGAGCTGTTTTTT
CDR3aa: CASGTTTGGNTGELFF
abundance: few
v_gene: TRBV5-1
j_gene: TRBJ2-2
d_gene: TRBD1

CDR3nt: TGCGCCAGCAGCCAAGATTGGGAGACAGAGCAGTTCTTC
CDR3aa: CASSQDWETEQFF
abundance: NA
v_gene: TRBV4-3
j_gene: TRBJ2-1
d_gene: NA

CDR3nt: TGTGCCAGCAGCTTGGGTCGACCAGCCGATGAGCAGTTCTTC
CDR3aa: CASSLGRPADEQFF
abundance: NA
v_gene: TRBV5-6
j_gene: TRBJ2-1
d_gene: NA

CDR3nt: TGCACCAACAGCCAAGTAATGAGCACTGAAGCTTTCTTT
CDR3aa: CTNSQVMSTEAFF
abundance: NA
v_gene: TRBV4-1
j_gene: TRBJ1-1
d_gene: NA

CDR3nt: TGTGCCAGCAGCTTAGCCCAGTTAACCGGGGAGCTGTTTTTT
CDR3aa: CASSLAQLTGELFF
abundance: few
v_gene: TRBV7-9
j_gene: TRBJ2-2
d_gene: NA